The rows below give T cell receptor beta chains drawn from one sample of a study of blood T cell repertoires in COVID-19. Only in-frame clones appear in the TCRdb table, and some are missing; sequencing was by immunoSEQ multiplex PCR. The table includes roughly 290,000 clones, around 85% detected once. The sample was peripheral blood. These receptor sequences come from a woman aged 25-40 years who had recovered from COVID-19. The CDR3 runs from the conserved cysteine through the conserved F or W. The D gene is left open where the match is weak. A clone size is listed for some rows: how often the clone was seen (once, few, many), or a class if it is expanded.

15 | TRBJ2-1 | TRBV11-3 | NA | TRBD2 | CASSLETSSYNEQFF | TGTGCCAGCAGCTTAGAGACTAGCAGCTACAATGAGCAGTTCTTC
18 | TRBJ2-2 | TRBV28 | NA | NA | CASEQGLRGLANTGELFF | TGTGCCAGCGAACAGGGGCTTAGGGGACTAGCGAACACCGGGGAGCTGTTTTTT
16 | TRBJ2-1 | TRBV27 | NA | TRBD1 | CASSLFFRGLSNEQFF | TGTGCCAGCAGTTTGTTTTTCAGGGGGTTAAGCAATGAGCAGTTCTTC
15 | TRBJ2-7 | TRBV24-1 | NA | NA | CATSDPKTPLGEQYF | TGTGCCACCAGTGACCCGAAGACACCCTTGGGCGAGCAGTACTTC
14 | TRBJ2-5 | TRBV4-1 | NA | NA | CASSQVRGSETQYF | TGCGCCAGCAGCCAAGTGAGAGGGTCAGAGACCCAGTACTTC
14 | TRBJ1-5 | TRBV7-8 | once | NA | CASSRTGLNQPQHF | TGTGCCAGCAGCCGCACAGGGTTGAACCAGCCCCAGCATTTT
13 | TRBJ1-2 | TRBV29-1 | few | NA | CSVTGDEGYGYTF | TGCAGCGTGACAGGTGATGAGGGGTATGGCTACACCTTC
12 | TRBJ1-2 | TRBV12-3/TRBV12-4 | NA | NA | CASTPSVGSYTF | TGTGCCAGCACCCCCAGCGTTGGTAGCTACACCTTC
16 | TRBJ1-2 | TRBV7-6 | NA | NA | CASSLGLGGINYGYTF | TGTGCCAGCAGCTTAGGCCTGGGGGGGATAAACTATGGCTACACCTTC
15 | TRBJ1-2 | TRBV13 | NA | NA | CASSWGTPTNYGYTF | TGTGCCAGCAGCTGGGGGACACCCACTAACTATGGCTACACCTTC
15 | TRBJ2-1 | TRBV19 | many | NA | CASTLTGRDGDEQFF | TGTGCCAGTACCCTCACGGGGCGGGACGGCGATGAGCAGTTCTTC
14 | TRBJ2-7 | TRBV25-1 | NA | TRBD2 | CASSNSGRTDEQYF | TGTGCCAGCAGTAATAGCGGGAGGACGGACGAGCAGTACTTC
16 | TRBJ1-6 | TRBV28 | NA | TRBD1 | CASSLPDRGPDSPLHF | TGTGCCAGCAGTCTCCCGGACAGGGGGCCGGATTCACCCCTCCACTTT
15 | TRBJ2-7 | TRBV5-8 | NA | NA | CASSPDAGDAYEQYF | TGTGCCAGCAGCCCCGATGCAGGGGACGCGTACGAGCAGTACTTC
13 | TRBJ2-2 | TRBV7-3 | NA | TRBD1 | CASSSTGTGELFF | TGTGCCAGCAGCTCGACAGGGACCGGGGAGCTGTTTTTT
14 | TRBJ1-1 | TRBV5-1 | NA | NA | CASSSQGGNTEAFF | TGCGCCAGCAGCTCACAGGGTGGGAACACTGAAGCTTTCTTT
14 | TRBJ1-4 | TRBV19 | NA | NA | CASSEDLRGEKLFF | TGTGCCAGTAGTGAGGACTTACGGGGAGAAAAACTGTTTTTT
15 | TRBJ2-1 | TRBV11-1 | NA | NA | CASSSARDNPNEQFF | TGTGCCAGCAGCTCGGCCCGGGACAACCCCAATGAGCAGTTCTTC
12 | TRBJ2-2 | TRBV20-1 | few | NA | CSASFGTGELFF | TGCAGTGCTAGTTTCGGGACCGGGGAGCTGTTTTTT
17 | TRBJ1-2 | TRBV4-1 | NA | TRBD1 | CASSQQRQGSMFYGYTF | TGCGCCAGCAGCCAACAACGACAGGGGTCTATGTTCTATGGCTACACCTTC
14 | TRBJ2-3 | TRBV10-2 | NA | NA | CASGERTRTDTQYF | TGCGCCAGCGGGGAGCGGACCCGCACAGATACGCAGTATTTT
15 | TRBJ1-6 | TRBV27 | NA | NA | CASTFGGPWSSPLHF | TGTGCCAGCACATTCGGGGGGCCCTGGAGCTCACCCCTCCACTTT
14 | TRBJ1-4 | TRBV2 | NA | NA | CASSETPQGSKLFF | TGTGCCAGCAGTGAAACCCCCCAGGGCTCGAAACTGTTTTTT
15 | TRBJ2-5 | TRBV7-7 | few | TRBD1 | CASSLGQVHEETQYF | TGTGCTAGCAGCTTAGGACAGGTCCACGAGGAGACCCAGTACTTC
15 | TRBJ2-5 | TRBV2 | NA | NA | CASSELGSGQETQYF | TGTGCCAGCAGTGAACTGGGGAGTGGACAAGAGACCCAGTACTTC
12 | TRBJ1-2 | TRBV12-3/TRBV12-4 | NA | NA | CASTLGGHGYTF | TGTGCCAGCACCTTGGGAGGGCATGGCTACACCTTC
14 | TRBJ2-7 | TRBV28 | once | TRBD1 | CASSGTGGSYEQYF | TGTGCCAGCAGTGGGACAGGAGGATCCTACGAGCAGTACTTC
15 | TRBJ2-3 | TRBV6-1 | NA | TRBD2 | CASSEQAGGPDTQYF | TGTGCCAGCAGTGAACAGGCGGGAGGGCCGGATACGCAGTATTTT
14 | TRBJ2-7 | TRBV30 | NA | TRBD2 | CACETSGGAYEQYF | TGTGCCTGCGAGACTAGCGGGGGAGCCTACGAGCAGTACTTC
14 | TRBJ2-7 | TRBV25-1 | once | NA | CASSGTGWAYEQYF | TGTGCCAGCAGTGGAACAGGGTGGGCCTACGAGCAGTACTTC
20 | TRBJ2-5 | TRBV5-4 | NA | TRBD1 | CASSPMTAVLGGQGKETQYF | TGTGCCAGCAGCCCTATGACAGCGGTTTTAGGCGGACAGGGGAAAGAGACCCAGTACTTC
14 | TRBJ1-2 | TRBV7-9 | NA | NA | CASSFLETNYGYTF | TGTGCCAGCAGCTTTTTGGAGACTAACTATGGCTACACCTTC
14 | TRBJ1-2 | TRBV28 | NA | NA | CASTPGVTNYGYTF | TGTGCCAGCACCCCCGGGGTAACTAACTATGGCTACACCTTC
14 | TRBJ1-4 | TRBV4-2 | NA | NA | CASSQGGDNEKLFF | TGTGCCAGCAGCCAAGGGGGGGATAATGAAAAACTGTTTTTT
15 | TRBJ1-5 | TRBV28 | NA | NA | CASSYTGIGNQPQHF | TGTGCCAGCAGTTATACAGGGATAGGGAATCAGCCCCAGCATTTT
14 | TRBJ1-2 | TRBV6-1 | NA | NA | CASSDRAPFDGYTF | TGTGCCAGCAGTGACAGGGCCCCTTTTGACGGCTACACCTTC
15 | TRBJ1-1 | TRBV18 | few | NA | CASSSPRAQDTEAFF | TGTGCCAGCTCATCACCACGGGCACAGGACACTGAAGCTTTCTTT
14 | TRBJ2-3 | TRBV5-1 | NA | NA | CASSSTGGRDTQYF | TGCGCCAGCAGCTCCACCGGTGGGAGGGATACGCAGTATTTT